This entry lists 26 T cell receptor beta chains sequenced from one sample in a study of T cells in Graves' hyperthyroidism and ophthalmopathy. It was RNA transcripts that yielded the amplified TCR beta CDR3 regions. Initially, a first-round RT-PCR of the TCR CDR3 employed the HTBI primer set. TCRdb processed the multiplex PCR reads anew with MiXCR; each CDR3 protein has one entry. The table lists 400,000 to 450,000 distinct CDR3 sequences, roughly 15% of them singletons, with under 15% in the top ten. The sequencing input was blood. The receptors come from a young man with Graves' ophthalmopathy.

The CDR3 here is CASSFGVTVNYEQYF. CDR3 sequence (DNA): TGCGCCAGCAGCTTTGGGGTCACAGTAAACTACGAGCAGTACTTC. J is TRBJ2-7 and V is TRBV5-1, with no clear D. In germline, CDR1 is SGHRS, CDR2 YFSETQ. Trimming cost V 2 bases and J 3 bases, with 15 bases left between them. The CDR3 contains 15 residues.

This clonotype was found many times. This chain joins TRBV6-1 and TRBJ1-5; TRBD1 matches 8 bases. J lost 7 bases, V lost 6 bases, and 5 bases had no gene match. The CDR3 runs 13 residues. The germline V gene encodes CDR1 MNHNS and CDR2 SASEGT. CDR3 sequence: CASRDRVVQPQHF. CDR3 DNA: TGTGCCAGCAGGGACAGGGTAGTCCAGCCCCAGCATTTT.

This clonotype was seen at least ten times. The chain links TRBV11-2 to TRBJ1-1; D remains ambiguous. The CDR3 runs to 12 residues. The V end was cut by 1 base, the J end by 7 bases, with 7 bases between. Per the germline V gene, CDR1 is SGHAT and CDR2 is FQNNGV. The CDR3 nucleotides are TGTGCCAGCAGCTTAGGCGCAGTTGAAGCTTTCTTT. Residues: CASSLGAVEAFF.

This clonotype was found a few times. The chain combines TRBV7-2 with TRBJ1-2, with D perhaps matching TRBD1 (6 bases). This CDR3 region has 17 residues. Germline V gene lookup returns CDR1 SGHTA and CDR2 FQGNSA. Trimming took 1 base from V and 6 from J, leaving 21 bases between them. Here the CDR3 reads CASSLGGALPPPHGYTF. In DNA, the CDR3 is TGTGCCAGCAGCTTAGGGGGGGCCCTCCCACCTCCGCATGGCTACACCTTC.

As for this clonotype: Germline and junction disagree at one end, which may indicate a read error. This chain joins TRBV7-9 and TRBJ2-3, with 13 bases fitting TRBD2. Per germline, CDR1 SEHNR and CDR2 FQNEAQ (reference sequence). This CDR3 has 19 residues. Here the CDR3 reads CASNLTGLAGDYPTDTQYF. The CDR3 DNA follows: TGTGCCAGCAACTTAACTGGACTAGCGGGGGATTATCCTACAGATACGCAGTATTTT.

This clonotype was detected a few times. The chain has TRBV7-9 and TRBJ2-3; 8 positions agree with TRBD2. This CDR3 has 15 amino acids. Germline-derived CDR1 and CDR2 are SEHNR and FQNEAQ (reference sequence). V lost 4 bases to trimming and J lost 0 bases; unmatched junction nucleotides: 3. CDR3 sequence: CASSWSGGSTDTQYF. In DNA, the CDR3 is TGTGCCAGCAGCTGGAGCGGGGGTAGCACAGATACGCAGTATTTT.

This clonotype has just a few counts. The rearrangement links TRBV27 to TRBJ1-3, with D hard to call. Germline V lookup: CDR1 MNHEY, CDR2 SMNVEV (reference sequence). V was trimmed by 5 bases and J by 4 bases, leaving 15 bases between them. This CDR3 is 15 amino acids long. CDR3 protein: CASSNWAAGGNTIYF. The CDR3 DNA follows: TGTGCCAGCAGTAATTGGGCCGCGGGAGGAAACACCATATATTTT.

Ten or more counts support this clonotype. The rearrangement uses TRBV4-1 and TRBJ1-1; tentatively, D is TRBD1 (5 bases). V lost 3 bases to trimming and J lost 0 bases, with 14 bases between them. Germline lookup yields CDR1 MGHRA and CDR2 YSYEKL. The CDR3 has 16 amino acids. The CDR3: CASSHPGGNMNTEAFF. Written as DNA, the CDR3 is TGCGCCAGCAGCCACCCGGGGGGAAACATGAACACTGAAGCTTTCTTT.

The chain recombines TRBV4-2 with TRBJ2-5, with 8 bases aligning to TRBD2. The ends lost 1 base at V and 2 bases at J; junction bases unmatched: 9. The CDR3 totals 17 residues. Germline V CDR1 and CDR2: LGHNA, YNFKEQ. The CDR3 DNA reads TGTGCCAGCAGCCAAGGTGTCCAGCGGGGGCCACAAGAGACCCAGTACTTC. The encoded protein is CASSQGVQRGPQETQYF.

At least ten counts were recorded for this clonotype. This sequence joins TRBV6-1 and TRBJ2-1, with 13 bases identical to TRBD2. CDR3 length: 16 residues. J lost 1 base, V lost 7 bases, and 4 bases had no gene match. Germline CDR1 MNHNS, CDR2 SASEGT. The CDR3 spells CASKGLAGISYNEQFF. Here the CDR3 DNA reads TGTGCCAGCAAGGGACTAGCGGGAATATCCTACAATGAGCAGTTCTTC.

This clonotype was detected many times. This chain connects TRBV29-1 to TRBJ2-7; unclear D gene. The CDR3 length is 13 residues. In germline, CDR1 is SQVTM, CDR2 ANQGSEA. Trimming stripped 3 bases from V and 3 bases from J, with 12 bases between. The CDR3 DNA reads TGCAGCGTTGAGCAGGAGCTCGGCTACGAGCAGTACTTC. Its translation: CSVEQELGYEQYF.

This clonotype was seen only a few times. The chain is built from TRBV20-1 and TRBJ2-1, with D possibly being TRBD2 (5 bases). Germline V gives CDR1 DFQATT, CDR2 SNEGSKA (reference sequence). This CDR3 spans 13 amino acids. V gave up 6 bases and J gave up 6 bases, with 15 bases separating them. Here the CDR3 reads CSAAVRAVNEQFF. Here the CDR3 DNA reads TGCAGTGCAGCAGTGCGGGCCGTCAATGAGCAGTTCTTC.

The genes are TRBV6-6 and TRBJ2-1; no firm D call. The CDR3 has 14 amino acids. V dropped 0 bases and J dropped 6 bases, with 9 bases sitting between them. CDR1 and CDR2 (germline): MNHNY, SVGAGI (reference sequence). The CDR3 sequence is CASSYSTWSNEQFF. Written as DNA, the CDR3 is TGTGCCAGCAGTTACTCCACCTGGTCCAATGAGCAGTTCTTC.

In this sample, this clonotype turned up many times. CDR3 sequence reads: CSTRRTGGDGYTF. DNA of the CDR3: TGCAGCACACGACGGACAGGGGGTGATGGCTACACCTTC. This chain uses TRBV29-1 with TRBJ1-2; 10 nucleotides align to TRBD1. Germline values: CDR1 SQVTM, CDR2 ANQGSEA. The J segment lost 6 bases and the V segment lost 8 bases, leaving 9 bases of the junction unmatched. The CDR3 extends over 13 amino acids.

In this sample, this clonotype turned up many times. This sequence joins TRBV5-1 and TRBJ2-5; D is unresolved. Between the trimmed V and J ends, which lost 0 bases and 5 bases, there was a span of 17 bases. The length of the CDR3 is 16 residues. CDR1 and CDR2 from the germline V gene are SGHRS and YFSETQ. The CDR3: CASSLALTVLGETQYF. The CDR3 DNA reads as TGCGCCAGCAGCTTGGCCCTAACTGTCCTCGGGGAGACCCAGTACTTC.

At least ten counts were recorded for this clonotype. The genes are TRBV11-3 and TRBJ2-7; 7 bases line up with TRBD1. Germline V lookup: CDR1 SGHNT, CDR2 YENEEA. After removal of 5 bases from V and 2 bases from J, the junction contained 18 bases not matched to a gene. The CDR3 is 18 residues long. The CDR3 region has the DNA TGTGCCAGCAGCCTACCCCCCTCCCACGGGACAGCTACCTACGAGCAGTACTTC. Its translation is CASSLPPSHGTATYEQYF.

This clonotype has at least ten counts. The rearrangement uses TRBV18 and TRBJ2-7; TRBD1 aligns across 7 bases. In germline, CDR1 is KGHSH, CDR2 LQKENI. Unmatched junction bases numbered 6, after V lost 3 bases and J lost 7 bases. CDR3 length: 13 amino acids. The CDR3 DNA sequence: TGTGCCAGCTCACCCTCACAGGGGTGGGAGCAGTACTTC. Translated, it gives CASSPSQGWEQYF.

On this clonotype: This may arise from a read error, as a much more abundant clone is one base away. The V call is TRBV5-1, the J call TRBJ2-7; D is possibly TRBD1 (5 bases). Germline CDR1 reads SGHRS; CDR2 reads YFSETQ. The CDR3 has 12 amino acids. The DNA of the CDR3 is TGCGCCAGCGGCTTCGACAGCCACGAGCAGTACTTC. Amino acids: CASGFDSHEQYF.

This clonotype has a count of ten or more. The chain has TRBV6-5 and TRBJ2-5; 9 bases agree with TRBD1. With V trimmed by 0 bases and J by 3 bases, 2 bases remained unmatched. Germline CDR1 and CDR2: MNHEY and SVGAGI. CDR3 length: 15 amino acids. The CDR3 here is CASSYSDRGEETQYF. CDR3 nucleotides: TGTGCCAGCAGTTACTCGGACAGGGGAGAAGAGACCCAGTACTTC.

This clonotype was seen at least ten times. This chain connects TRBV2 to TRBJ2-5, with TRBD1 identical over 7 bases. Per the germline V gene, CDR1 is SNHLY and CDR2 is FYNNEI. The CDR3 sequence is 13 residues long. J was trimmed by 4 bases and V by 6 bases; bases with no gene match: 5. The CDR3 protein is CASSTGVGETQYF. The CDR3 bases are TGTGCCAGCAGCACAGGGGTAGGAGAGACCCAGTACTTC. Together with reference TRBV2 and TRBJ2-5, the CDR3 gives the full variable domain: EPEVTQTPSHQVTQMGQEVILRCVPISNHLYFYWYRQILGQKVEFLVSFYNNEISEKSEIFDDQFSVERPDGSNFTLKIRSTKLEDSAMYFCASSTGVGETQYFGPGTRLLVL.

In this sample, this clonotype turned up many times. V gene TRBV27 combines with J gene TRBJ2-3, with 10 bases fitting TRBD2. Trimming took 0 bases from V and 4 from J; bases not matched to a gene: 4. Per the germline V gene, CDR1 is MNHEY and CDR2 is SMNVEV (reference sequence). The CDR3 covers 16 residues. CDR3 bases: TGTGCCAGCAGTTTATCCCTAGCGGGAGAATCAGATACGCAGTATTTT. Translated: CASSLSLAGESDTQYF.

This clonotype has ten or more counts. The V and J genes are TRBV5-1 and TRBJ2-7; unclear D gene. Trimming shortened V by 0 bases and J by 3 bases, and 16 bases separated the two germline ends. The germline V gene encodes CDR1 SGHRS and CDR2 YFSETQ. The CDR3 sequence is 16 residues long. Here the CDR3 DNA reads TGCGCCAGCAGCTTGGATCTTGGTACTCTCCACTACGAGCAGTACTTC. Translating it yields CASSLDLGTLHYEQYF. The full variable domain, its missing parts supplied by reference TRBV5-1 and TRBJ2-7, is KAGVTQTPRYLIKTRGQQVTLSCSPISGHRSVSWYQQTPGQGLQFLFEYFSETQRNKGNFPGRFSGRQFSNSRSEMNVSTLELGDSALYLCASSLDLGTLHYEQYFGPGTRLTVT.

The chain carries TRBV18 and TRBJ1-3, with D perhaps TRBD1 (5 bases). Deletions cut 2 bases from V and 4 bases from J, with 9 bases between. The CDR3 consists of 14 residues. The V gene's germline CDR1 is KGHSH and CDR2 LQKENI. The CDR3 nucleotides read TGTGCCAGCTCACCAGAGGGGTTCGGAAACACCATATATTTT. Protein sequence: CASSPEGFGNTIYF.

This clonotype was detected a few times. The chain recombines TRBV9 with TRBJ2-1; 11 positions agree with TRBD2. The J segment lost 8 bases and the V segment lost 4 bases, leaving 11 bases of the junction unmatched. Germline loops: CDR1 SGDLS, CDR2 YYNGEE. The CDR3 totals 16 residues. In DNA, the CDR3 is TGTGCCAGCAGCACCCAACGTAGCGGGAGGGTAGATGAGCAGTTCTTC. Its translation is CASSTQRSGRVDEQFF.

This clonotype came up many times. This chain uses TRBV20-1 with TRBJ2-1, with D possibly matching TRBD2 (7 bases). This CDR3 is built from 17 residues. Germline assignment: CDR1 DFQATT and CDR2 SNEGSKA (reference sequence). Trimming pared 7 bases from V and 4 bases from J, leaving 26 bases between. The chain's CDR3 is CSVQGLADTPGYNEQFF. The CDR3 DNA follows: TGCAGTGTACAGGGCCTAGCGGATACCCCCGGGTACAATGAGCAGTTCTTC.

CDR3 in DNA: TGTGCCAGCAGTTTAGACAGAATTTCACCCCTCCACTTT. This gives the protein CASSLDRISPLHF. This chain connects TRBV28 to TRBJ1-6, with D perhaps TRBD1 (5 bases). CDR1 is MDHEN, CDR2 SYDVKM, per germline. This CDR3 spans 13 amino acids. V was trimmed by 2 bases and J by 9 bases, leaving 8 bases between them.